Detailed here is one T cell receptor (beta chain). No antigen is known for it. No clone much larger than this one lies a single base away; base qualities are absent. The record originates from a study of CD8+ T cells in alopecia areata (dated by TCRdb to 2016 to 2019). About the study as a whole: Treated patients were enrolled in an open-label pilot trial of oral tofacitinib, 5 to 10 mg twice daily, for moderate-to-severe alopecia areata. Clonality in the scalp was compared among normal scalp (n=4), patchy alopecia areata scalp (n=8), and alopecia totalis/universalis scalp (n=8). To study T cell clonal expansion in alopecia areata, the researchers applied high-throughput TCRbeta sequencing to both the C3H/HeJ mouse model and human patients. For the treated patients, the SALT score, which quantifies what percentage of scalp surface area is affected, served as the measure of disease severity. Biopsies were taken from tofacitinib-treated patients at baseline and at 4 and 24 weeks of treatment, and a later scalp biopsy was taken in several of the tofacitinib-treated patients. The RNA source kit depended on sample type: the PAXgene miRNA kit for fixed scalp, the miRNeasy kit for PBMCs, and the RNeasy kit for mouse skin. Tofacitinib was administered for 6 to 18 months, and 6 months of follow-up off drug were then conducted to assess delayed response and recurrence. Human TCRbeta sequencing covered scalp tissue and sorted CD4+ and CD8+ peripheral blood T cells from patchy and totalis/universalis alopecia areata patients and healthy controls. Amplification of TCRbeta CDR3 regions was done by immunoSEQ multiplex PCR using 35 Vbeta forward primers and 13 Jbeta reverse primers.

Beyond this particular receptor, the publication reports: Because the treated cohort was small and had just a single nonresponder, larger studies are needed to establish links between baseline CD8+ expansion and response. Lesional scalp, especially in alopecia totalis/universalis, showed higher clonality and more expanded CD8+ clones than normal scalp, suggesting antigenic drive. Shared TCR sequences between patients were less evident than in mice, which may be partly attributable to HLA diversity in the patient population. Many expanded lesional clones were found to persist in scalp and blood during tofacitinib treatment, and relapse after treatment cessation may be partly explained by this persistence. Tofacitinib significantly lowered scalp clonality and the number of expanded CD8+ clones among the top 100 scalp clones. Resident alphabeta T cells in normal human skin are also sequenced, complicating scalp TCR repertoire analysis, unlike mouse skin dominated by gammadelta T cells.

Library preparation employed the immunoSEQ multiplex PCR assay. RNA was extracted from all samples and reverse transcribed into cDNA as template for TCR sequencing. First-strand cDNA was synthesized using SuperScript III with a 2:1 mix of oligo-dT and random hexamers. A synthetic immune receptor repertoire was used to measure amplification bias, and any remaining bias was corrected computationally. The study's processing was this. Raw reads were preprocessed for error removal, and CDR3 was defined according to IMGT conventions as running from the conserved cysteine to phenylalanine. Clonality was calculated as 1 minus Shannon entropy normalized by log2 of the number of productive unique TCRs. CD4 or CD8 identity of scalp clones was inferred by cross-referencing scalp TCRbeta sequences with sorted blood CD4 and CD8 repertoires. Sourced from immuneACCESS, this table was stored by TCRdb with only in-frame sequences that have V and J called. A share of the clones is absent; for the studies checked, an unresolved V gene accounts for under half, and the remainder has no known explanation. V and J calls and clone size are as listed in that table; D and trimming were resolved from the DNA. This sample holds some 150,000 clones; approximately 86% were observed only once. Under 15% of the sample is held by the ten biggest clonotypes.

The time point label on this specimen signifies: 4 weeks on oral tofacitinib. This specimen's treatment or condition label, interpreted: oral pan-JAK inhibitor, 5-10 mg twice daily. Lesional scalp punch biopsies and peripheral blood were obtained from alopecia areata patients. PBMCs were isolated by density centrifugation and stained for CD3, CD4 and CD8, after which CD4+ and CD8+ T cells were sorted on a FACSAria. Reading from cysteine to phenylalanine, the CDR3 counts 14 amino acids. Of all the DNA, just the CDR3 is kept, 42 bases in frame from base 1. Cut back by 6 bases and 2 bases, the V and J ends lie 13 bases apart. CDR1 MNHEY and CDR2 SMNVEV are derived from the germline V gene (reference sequence).

The material sequenced was CD8+ T cells sorted from blood, taken at week 4, from a patient treated with tofacitinib. The sequence was obtained from a human donor with alopecia areata. The chain employs TRBV27 and TRBJ1-2; the D gene is unclear. The DNA is as follows: TGTGCCAGCAGCCCCTCGCTAGGGAACTATGGCTACACCTTC. Its translation reads: CASSPSLGNYGYTF.